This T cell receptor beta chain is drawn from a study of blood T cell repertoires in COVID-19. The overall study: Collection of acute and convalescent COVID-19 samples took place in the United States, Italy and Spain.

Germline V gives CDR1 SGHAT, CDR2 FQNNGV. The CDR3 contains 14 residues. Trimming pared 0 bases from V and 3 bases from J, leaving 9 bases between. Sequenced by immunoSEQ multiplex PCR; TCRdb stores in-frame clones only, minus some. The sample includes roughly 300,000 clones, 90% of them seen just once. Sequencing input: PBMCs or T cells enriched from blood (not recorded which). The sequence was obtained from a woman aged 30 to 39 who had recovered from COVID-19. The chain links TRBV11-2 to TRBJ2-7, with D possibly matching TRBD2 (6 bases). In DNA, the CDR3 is TGTGCCAGCAGCTTAGACCCCGGGGGCTACGAGCAGTACTTC. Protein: CASSLDPGGYEQYF.